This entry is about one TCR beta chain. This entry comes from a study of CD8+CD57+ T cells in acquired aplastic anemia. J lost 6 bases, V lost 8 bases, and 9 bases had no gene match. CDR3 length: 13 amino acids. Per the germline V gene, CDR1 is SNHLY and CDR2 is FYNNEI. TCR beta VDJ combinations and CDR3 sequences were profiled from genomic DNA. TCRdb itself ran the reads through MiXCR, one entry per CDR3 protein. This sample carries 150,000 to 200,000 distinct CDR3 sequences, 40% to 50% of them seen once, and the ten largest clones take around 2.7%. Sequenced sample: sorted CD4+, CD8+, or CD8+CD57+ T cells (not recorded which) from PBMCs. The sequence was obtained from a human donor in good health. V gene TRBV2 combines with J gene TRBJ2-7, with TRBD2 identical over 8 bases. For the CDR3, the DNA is TGTGCCAGCCTGGCTGGACTAGCCTTCGAGCAGTACTTC. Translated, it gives CASLAGLAFEQYF.